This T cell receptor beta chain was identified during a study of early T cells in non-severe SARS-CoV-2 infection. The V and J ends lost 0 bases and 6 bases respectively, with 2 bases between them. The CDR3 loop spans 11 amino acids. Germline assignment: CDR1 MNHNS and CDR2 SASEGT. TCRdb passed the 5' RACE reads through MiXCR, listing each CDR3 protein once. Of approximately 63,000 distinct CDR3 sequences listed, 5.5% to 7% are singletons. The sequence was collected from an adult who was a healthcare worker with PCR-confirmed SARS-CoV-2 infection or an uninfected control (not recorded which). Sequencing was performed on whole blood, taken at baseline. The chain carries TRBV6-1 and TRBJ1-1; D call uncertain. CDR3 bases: TGTGCCAGCAGTGAAGCGTCTGAAGCTTTCTTT. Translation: CASSEASEAFF.